The 32 T cell receptor beta chains below come from one sample, sequenced in a study of blood T cell repertoires in COVID-19. The assay was immunoSEQ multiplex PCR, and TCRdb's table has in-frame clones only and misses some. The data hold roughly 250,000 clones, with approximately 86% observed a single time. Sequencing was performed on peripheral blood. The receptors shown here come from a middle-aged man who had recovered from COVID-19.

This rearrangement joins TRBV19 to TRBJ1-2; a weak D match, TRBD1 (5 bases). V was cut by 3 bases and J by 8 bases, with 16 bases left in between. CDR3 size: 14 residues. In germline, CDR1 is LNHDA, CDR2 SQIVND (reference sequence). Written as DNA, the CDR3 is TGTGCCAGTAGTATTTTGACAGCCCTGGGGGGCTACACCTTC. Protein sequence: CASSILTALGGYTF.

V usage is TRBV2 and J usage is TRBJ2-7; 8 nucleotides line up with TRBD2. The length of the CDR3 is 14 residues. Trimming removed 5 bases from V and 6 bases from J; junction bases left unmatched: 9. The germline V gene encodes CDR1 SNHLY and CDR2 FYNNEI. CDR3 nucleotide sequence: TGTGCCAGCAGTCCCGGGACTAGAGGGGTCGAGCAGTACTTC. It specifies CASSPGTRGVEQYF.

In its sample, this clone was seen a few times. The chain employs TRBV6-5 and TRBJ1-2; D is unclear. CDR1 is MNHEY and CDR2 is SVGAGI in the germline V gene. Deletions cut 10 bases from V and 5 bases from J, with 11 bases between. The CDR3 is 11 residues long. CDR3 sequence: CATGAGYGYTF. The CDR3 nucleotides read TGTGCCACCGGAGCGGGGTATGGCTACACCTTC.

The chain recombines TRBV24-1 with TRBJ2-1; D is unresolved. From germline, CDR1 is KGHDR and CDR2 SFDVKD. The V and J ends lost 5 bases and 5 bases respectively, with 9 bases between them. The CDR3 is 13 amino acids. The CDR3 nucleotides read TGTGCCACCAGTGCGGTCAATGACAATGAGCAGTTCTTC. Translation gives CATSAVNDNEQFF.

The genes are TRBV6-5 and TRBJ2-3; no firm D call. The CDR3 sequence is 13 residues long. The germline V gene encodes CDR1 MNHEY and CDR2 SVGAGI. V lost 2 bases and J 2 bases, leaving 5 bases between the germline ends. The CDR3: CASSYHYTDTQYF. The CDR3, as DNA: TGTGCCAGCAGTTACCACTACACAGATACGCAGTATTTT.

CDR3 protein: CASSWSGGPPNEQFF. CDR3 coding DNA: TGTGCCAGCAGTTGGAGCGGGGGGCCCCCTAATGAGCAGTTCTTC. The chain recombines TRBV27 with TRBJ2-1; TRBD2 matches 9 bases. The CDR3 is made up of 15 amino acids. V lost 4 bases, J lost 7 bases, and 8 bases stayed unmatched. Germline-derived CDR1 and CDR2 are MNHEY and SMNVEV (reference sequence).

This chain connects TRBV5-1 to TRBJ2-7; TRBD2 aligns across 8 bases. This CDR3 region has 16 residues. The ends lost 0 bases at V and 5 bases at J; junction bases unmatched: 10. Germline lookup yields CDR1 SGHRS and CDR2 YFSETQ. CDR3 protein: CASSLVLGGGGNEQYF. In DNA, the CDR3 is TGCGCCAGCAGCTTGGTTCTGGGAGGCGGGGGGAACGAGCAGTACTTC.

V and J are TRBV6-5 and TRBJ2-3; 8 nucleotides match TRBD1. CDR1 and CDR2 (germline): MNHEY, SVGAGI. This CDR3 has 15 residues. V lost 6 bases and J lost 3; bases outside the gene matches: 8. CDR3 nucleotide sequence: TGTGCCAGCAGGATATCCGGGACAGGAACAGATACGCAGTATTTT. It yields the protein CASRISGTGTDTQYF.

Note on this clone: An end of the junction does not agree with germline; a read error may underlie this. The V call is TRBV6-6, the J call TRBJ2-4; 10 bases fit TRBD1. The CDR3 runs 11 residues. From germline, CDR1 is MNHNY and CDR2 SVGAGI (reference sequence). This CDR3 reads CASSNPGQGHF. The CDR3 DNA reads as TGTGCCAGCAGTAACCCGGGACAGGGGCACTTC.

This clone occurred a few times. This rearrangement joins TRBV19 to TRBJ2-1; D not certain. In germline, CDR1 is LNHDA, CDR2 SQIVND (reference sequence). The length of the CDR3 is 15 residues. Trimming took off 0 bases at V and 2 bases at J, with 8 bases between the two ends. In nucleotides, the CDR3 is TGTGCCAGTAGTATAGATCCCCTTCCCTACAATGAGCAGTTCTTC. This encodes CASSIDPLPYNEQFF.

V usage is TRBV10-3 and J usage is TRBJ1-3; TRBD1 might be the D (6 bases). This CDR3 is 16 amino acids long. In germline, CDR1 is ENHRY, CDR2 SYGVKD. V dropped 0 bases and J dropped 0 bases, with 9 bases sitting between them. CDR3 protein: CAISESDRISGNTIYF. DNA for the CDR3: TGTGCCATCAGTGAGTCGGACAGAATCTCTGGAAACACCATATATTTT.

The gene calls are TRBV10-1 and TRBJ2-3; D is possibly TRBD2 (5 bases). V lost 6 bases, J lost 11 bases, and 9 bases lay in between. The germline V gene encodes CDR1 WNHNN and CDR2 SYGVQD (reference sequence). The CDR3 length is 10 residues. The CDR3 region is CASRGSGQYF. The CDR3 coding sequence is TGCGCCAGCAGAGGGAGTGGGCAGTATTTT.

This clone has only one observation. This chain uses TRBV7-6 with TRBJ1-2, with D uncertain. Trimming removed 5 bases from V and 8 bases from J, with 15 bases in between. The germline V gene encodes CDR1 SGHVS and CDR2 FNYEAQ. This CDR3 comprises 13 residues. The CDR3 region is CASSHPGYRGYTF. DNA of the CDR3: TGTGCCAGCAGCCACCCGGGATATCGAGGCTACACCTTC.

The chain uses TRBV5-4 and TRBJ2-3; TRBD1 agrees at 10 bases. CDR1 is SGHNT and CDR2 is YYREEE in the germline V gene (reference sequence). Unmatched junction bases numbered 5, after V lost 6 bases and J lost 1 base. The CDR3 is 15 amino acids. For the CDR3, the DNA is TGTGCCAGCACACCGGGACAGGGGCGCACAGATACGCAGTATTTT. It encodes CASTPGQGRTDTQYF.

J is TRBJ1-1 and V is TRBV29-1; D unclear. This CDR3 comprises 14 residues. V was trimmed by 7 bases and J by 5 bases, leaving 20 bases between them. The germline V gene encodes CDR1 SQVTM and CDR2 ANQGSEA. The CDR3 protein is CSAAPGPRGTEAFF. CDR3 coding DNA: TGCAGCGCCGCGCCCGGGCCCCGGGGAACTGAAGCTTTCTTT. Together with reference TRBV29-1 and TRBJ1-1, the CDR3 gives the full variable domain: SAVISQKPSRDICQRGTSLTIQCQVDSQVTMMFWYRQQPGQSLTLIATANQGSEATYESGFVIDKFPISRPNLTFSTLTVSNMSPEDSSIYLCSAAPGPRGTEAFFGQGTRLTVV.

The count of this clone is one. This sequence joins TRBV5-1 and TRBJ2-3, with 8 positions matching TRBD1. The V gene end was trimmed by 1 base and the J gene end by 6 bases; junction bases not matched to a gene: 1. Germline CDR1 is SGHRS and CDR2 is YFSETQ. The CDR3 runs 13 residues. CDR3 sequence reads: CASSLQGADTQYF. In DNA, the CDR3 is TGCGCCAGCAGCTTGCAGGGGGCGGATACGCAGTATTTT.

The chain couples TRBV20-1 to TRBJ1-1; D remains unclear. Germline CDR1 is DFQATT and CDR2 is SNEGSKA (reference sequence). This CDR3 comprises 14 residues. Trimming shortened V by 3 bases and J by 8 bases, and 19 bases separated the two germline ends. CDR3 region: CSASLPLTLYEAFF. CDR3 bases: TGCAGTGCTAGTCTCCCGCTGACTCTCTACGAAGCTTTCTTT.

The chain carries TRBV23-1 and TRBJ1-2, with D possibly matching TRBD1 (5 bases). TRBV23-1 is labeled an ORF, and its function is uncertain. The CDR3 extends over 13 amino acids. The germline V and J ends were trimmed by 10 bases and 4 bases, with 16 bases remaining between them. The CDR3 region is CAIISGGAYGYTF. The CDR3, as DNA: TGCGCCATCATATCTGGAGGGGCCTATGGCTACACCTTC.

V is TRBV25-1 and J is TRBJ2-3; D gene ambiguous. V dropped 3 bases and J dropped 0 bases, with 10 bases sitting between them. Germline CDR1 and CDR2: MGHDK and SYGVNS. The CDR3 totals 15 residues. CDR3 coding DNA: TGTGCCAGCAGTGAGGTTCAAGCTAGCACAGATACGCAGTATTTT. Translated: CASSEVQASTDTQYF.

This rearrangement joins TRBV2 to TRBJ2-1, with 10 bases lining up with TRBD2. Germline V lookup: CDR1 SNHLY, CDR2 FYNNEI. There are 16 residues in the CDR3. V lost 7 bases, J lost 4 bases, and 10 bases stayed unmatched. CDR3 DNA sequence: TGTGCCAGCAACCACCCCGGGACTAGCGTTTACAATGAGCAGTTCTTC. As protein: CASNHPGTSVYNEQFF. Looking up the rest from reference TRBV2 and TRBJ2-1 gives the full variable domain: EPEVTQTPSHQVTQMGQEVILRCVPISNHLYFYWYRQILGQKVEFLVSFYNNEISEKSEIFDDQFSVERPDGSNFTLKIRSTKLEDSAMYFCASNHPGTSVYNEQFFGPGTRLTVL.

This clone was recorded once. Other DNA sequences in this specimen translate into the identical CDR3. The chain joins TRBV6-5 to TRBJ2-7, with 12 bases that match TRBD1. The CDR3 extends over 15 amino acids. J was trimmed by 4 bases and V by 2 bases; bases with no gene match: 3. In germline, CDR1 is MNHEY, CDR2 SVGAGI. In DNA form, the CDR3 reads TGTGCCAGCAGTTACAGGGGACAGGGGGCTTACGAGCAGTACTTC. It yields the protein CASSYRGQGAYEQYF.

V usage is TRBV29-1 and J usage is TRBJ2-1; D not certain. The V end lost 0 bases, the J end lost 5 bases, and 8 bases lay between the germline ends. This CDR3 has 13 residues. Looked up from germline, CDR1 is SQVTM and CDR2 is ANQGSEA. CDR3 in amino acids: CSVEDGHHNEQFF. The CDR3 coding sequence is TGCAGCGTTGAAGATGGCCATCACAATGAGCAGTTCTTC.

The chain uses TRBV10-3 and TRBJ2-3, with 8 bases aligning to TRBD2. CDR1 is ENHRY and CDR2 is SYGVKD in the germline V gene. The ends lost 0 bases at V and 3 bases at J; junction bases unmatched: 8. The length of the CDR3 is 17 residues. This CDR3 is CAISESRTGGLTDTQYF. The CDR3 DNA follows: TGTGCCATCAGTGAGTCTAGGACGGGGGGGCTGACAGATACGCAGTATTTT.

The chain employs TRBV7-8 and TRBJ2-5, with D perhaps matching TRBD1 (6 bases). Germline V gene data show CDR1 as SGHVS and CDR2 as FQNEAQ. CDR3 length equals 14 residues. The V gene lost 5 bases and the J gene lost 1 base, with 11 bases spanning the gap. The CDR3 DNA sequence: TGTGCCAGCAGCCCGGGGACATTCCAAGAGACCCAGTACTTC. Translated, it gives CASSPGTFQETQYF.

V gene TRBV5-6 combines with J gene TRBJ2-1, with 7 positions matching TRBD2. This CDR3 is 17 amino acids long. Germline CDR1 and CDR2: SGHDT and YYEEEE. V lost 6 bases to trimming and J lost 9 bases; unmatched junction nucleotides: 21. The CDR3 DNA reads as TGTGCCAGCACCGTCGGGTGGGGGGGAAGAATAATGGGTGAGCAGTTCTTC. It codes for CASTVGWGGRIMGEQFF.

This rearrangement joins TRBV7-2 to TRBJ2-3, with D unclear. The V gene lost 4 bases and the J gene lost 1 base, with 12 bases spanning the gap. The CDR3 has 15 amino acids. From germline, CDR1 is SGHTA and CDR2 FQGNSA. The CDR3: CASSSSRLGTDTQYF. The CDR3, as DNA: TGTGCCAGCAGCTCCTCCAGACTTGGCACAGATACGCAGTATTTT.

This sequence joins TRBV6-5 and TRBJ2-7; TRBD1 agrees at 9 bases. V lost 6 bases and J lost 1; bases outside the gene matches: 4. Per the germline V gene, CDR1 is MNHEY and CDR2 is SVGAGI. There are 14 residues in the CDR3. CDR3 sequence reads: CASRTDRGSYEQYF. In DNA form, the CDR3 reads TGTGCCAGCAGAACGGACAGGGGATCCTACGAGCAGTACTTC.

J is TRBJ2-3 and V is TRBV6-4, with 8 bases identical to TRBD2. The CDR3 loop spans 15 amino acids. With V trimmed by 3 bases and J by 2 bases, 4 bases remained unmatched. Germline CDR1 MRHNA, CDR2 SNTAGT. CDR3 loop: CASSDGAGVTDTQYF. The CDR3 nucleotides are TGTGCCAGCAGTGATGGAGCGGGAGTCACAGATACGCAGTATTTT.

This clone was recorded a few times. The chain joins TRBV5-1 to TRBJ2-5, with 9 bases aligning to TRBD2. In germline, CDR1 is SGHRS, CDR2 YFSETQ. The CDR3 has 14 amino acids. V lost 2 bases, J lost 5 bases, and 4 bases stayed unmatched. In DNA, the CDR3 is TGCGCCAGCAGCTTCGGACTAGCGTCCGAGACCCAGTACTTC. Amino acids: CASSFGLASETQYF.

The chain has TRBV10-3 and TRBJ2-3; D may be TRBD2 (6 bases). With 3 bases removed from V and 6 bases from J, the gap between germline ends came to 16 bases. CDR1 is ENHRY, CDR2 SYGVKD, per germline. The CDR3 has 15 residues. For the CDR3, the DNA is TGTGCCATCAGTGATAGAACTAGCCCATCCGATACGCAGTATTTT. Translating gives CAISDRTSPSDTQYF.

This chain joins TRBV30 and TRBJ2-1; TRBD2 agrees at 8 bases. CDR1 is GTSNPN and CDR2 is SVGIG in the germline V gene (reference sequence). The length of the CDR3 is 15 residues. The V and J ends lost 2 bases and 0 bases, in that order; junction bases with no gene match: 3. The CDR3 DNA reads TGTGCCTGGAGTCCTAGCGGGTACTCCTACAATGAGCAGTTCTTC. Protein product: CAWSPSGYSYNEQFF.

In this sample, this clone turned up a few times. The J gene is TRBJ2-2, the V gene TRBV6-2 or TRBV6-3, with D hard to call. The CDR3 consists of 15 residues. The V end lost 5 bases, the J end lost 5 bases, and 15 bases lay between the germline ends. Germline V CDR1 and CDR2: MNHEY, SVGEGT. The CDR3 coding sequence is TGTGCCAGCAGTCCCTTGGAGCGCAAAACCGGGGAGCTGTTTTTT. This gives the protein CASSPLERKTGELFF.